This TCR beta chain derives from a study of control samples from healthy donors and cancer patients. The CDR3 loop spans 16 amino acids. V was pared by 3 bases and J by 1 base, with 13 bases between. Germline CDR1 SEHNR, CDR2 FQNEAQ (reference sequence). The table came from immunoSEQ multiplex PCR; TCRdb's copy has only in-frame clones and leaves some out. Of some 130,000 clones listed, roughly 89% are singletons. This chain links TRBV7-9 with TRBJ1-3; unclear D gene. This sequence was found in a young man in good health. The source material was blood. CDR3 nucleotide sequence: TGTGCCAGCAGCTTTAGTCTCATCTCGTCTGGAAACACCATATATTTT. Translated: CASSFSLISSGNTIYF. Complete variable domain (other parts from reference TRBV7-9 and TRBJ1-3): DTGVSQNPRHKITKRGQNVTFRCDPISEHNRLYWYRQTLGQGPEFLTYFQNEAQLEKSRLLSDRFSAERPKGSFSTLEIQRTEQGDSAMYLCASSFSLISSGNTIYFGEGSWLTVV.